The clone carrying this T cell receptor beta chain came up a few times. Its antigen is undetermined. Amplification targeted TCR beta CDR3 regions from RNA transcripts. The HTBI primer set was used in a first-round RT-PCR of the TCR CDR3. TCRdb re-derived calls from the multiplex PCR reads in MiXCR, one entry per CDR3 protein. The table lists fewer than 650,000 distinct CDR3 sequences, 12% to 15% of them singletons. Patients were aged 18 to 65, had disease duration under 2 months, and had newly diagnosed hyperthyroidism. The authors obtained PBMCs from around 10 ml of fresh peripheral blood. The CDR3 contains 17 residues. The junction had 12 bases not matched to a gene; V was cut back by 0 bases and J by 5 bases. Germline CDR1 DFQATT, CDR2 SNEGSKA (reference sequence). These data originate in a study of T cells in Graves' hyperthyroidism and ophthalmopathy. Study-wide results and caveats: In validation, the model predicted ophthalmopathy. These predictions came a median approximately 5.9 months before onset.

The sequenced sample consisted of blood. The chain employs TRBV20-1 and TRBJ2-2; 7 bases map to TRBD2. The origin of this receptor is a woman between 40 and 55 years old with Graves' hyperthyroidism. CDR3: CSARDRRTGGGTGELFF. As DNA, the CDR3 is TGCAGTGCTAGAGATCGAAGAACGGGGGGTGGAACCGGGGAGCTGTTTTTT.